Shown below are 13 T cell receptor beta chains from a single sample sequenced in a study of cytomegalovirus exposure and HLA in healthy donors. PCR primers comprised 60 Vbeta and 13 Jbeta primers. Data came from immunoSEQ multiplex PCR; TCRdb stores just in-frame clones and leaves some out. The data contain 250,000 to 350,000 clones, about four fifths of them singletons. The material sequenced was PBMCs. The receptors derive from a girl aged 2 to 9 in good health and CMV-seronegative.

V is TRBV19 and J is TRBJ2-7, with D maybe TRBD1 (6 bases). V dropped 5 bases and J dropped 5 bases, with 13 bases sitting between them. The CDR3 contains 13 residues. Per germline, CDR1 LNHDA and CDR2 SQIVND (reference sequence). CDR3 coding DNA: TGTGCCAGTAGTTTACAGGGAGTGGACGAGCAGTACTTC. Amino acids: CASSLQGVDEQYF.

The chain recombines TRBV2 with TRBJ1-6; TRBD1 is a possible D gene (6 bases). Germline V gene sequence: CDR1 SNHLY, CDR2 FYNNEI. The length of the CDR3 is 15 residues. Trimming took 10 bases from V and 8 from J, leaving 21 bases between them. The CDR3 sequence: CATRTERAVYSPLHF. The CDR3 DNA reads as TGTGCCACCCGGACAGAAAGAGCCGTTTATTCACCCCTCCACTTT.

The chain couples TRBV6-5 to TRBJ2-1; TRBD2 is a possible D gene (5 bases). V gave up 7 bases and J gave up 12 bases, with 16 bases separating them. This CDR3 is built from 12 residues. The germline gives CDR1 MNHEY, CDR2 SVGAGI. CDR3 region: CASNTGIAGQFF. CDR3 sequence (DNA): TGTGCCAGCAACACGGGGATCGCTGGGCAGTTCTTC.

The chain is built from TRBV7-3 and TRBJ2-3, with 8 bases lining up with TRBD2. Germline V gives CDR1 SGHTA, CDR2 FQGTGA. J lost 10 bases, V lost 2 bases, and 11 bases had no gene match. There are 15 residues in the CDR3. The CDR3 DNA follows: TGTGCCAGCAGCTTATCGGGAGGGTCGGACTCGGCGCAGTATTTT. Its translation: CASSLSGGSDSAQYF.

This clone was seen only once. In DNA form, the CDR3 reads TGTGCCACCGGGACTAGCGACTACGAGCAGTACTTC. As protein: CATGTSDYEQYF. This chain links TRBV28 with TRBJ2-7; 10 bases are shared with TRBD2. Trimming cost V 10 bases and J 3 bases; bases outside gene matches: 3. CDR1 and CDR2 (germline): MDHEN, SYDVKM. The CDR3 covers 12 residues. Supplemented by reference TRBV28 and TRBJ2-7, the full variable domain reads DVKVTQSSRYLVKRTGEKVFLECVQDMDHENMFWYRQDPGLGLRLIYFSYDVKMKEKGDIPEGYSVSREKKERFSLILESASTNQTSMYLCATGTSDYEQYFGPGTRLTVT.

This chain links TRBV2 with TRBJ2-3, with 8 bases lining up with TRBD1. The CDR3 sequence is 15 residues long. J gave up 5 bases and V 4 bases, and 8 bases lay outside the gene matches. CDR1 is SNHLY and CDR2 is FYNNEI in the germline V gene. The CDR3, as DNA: TGTGCCAGCAGTGGCGGCAGGGGGCTTGAAGATACGCAGTATTTT. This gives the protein CASSGGRGLEDTQYF.

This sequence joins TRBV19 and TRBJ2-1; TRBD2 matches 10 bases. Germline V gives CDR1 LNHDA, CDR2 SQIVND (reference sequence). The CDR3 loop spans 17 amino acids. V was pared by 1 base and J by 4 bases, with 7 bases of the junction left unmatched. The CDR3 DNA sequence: TGTGCCAGTAGTATAGCCAGCGGGGGGGCGTATTACAATGAGCAGTTCTTC. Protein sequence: CASSIASGGAYYNEQFF.

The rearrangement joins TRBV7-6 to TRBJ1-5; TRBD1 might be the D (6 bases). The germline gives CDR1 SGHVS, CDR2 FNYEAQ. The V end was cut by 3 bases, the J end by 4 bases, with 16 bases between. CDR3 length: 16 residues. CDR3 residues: CASSFSPTRGNQPQHF. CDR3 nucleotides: TGTGCCAGCAGCTTTTCCCCAACAAGGGGGAATCAGCCCCAGCATTTT.

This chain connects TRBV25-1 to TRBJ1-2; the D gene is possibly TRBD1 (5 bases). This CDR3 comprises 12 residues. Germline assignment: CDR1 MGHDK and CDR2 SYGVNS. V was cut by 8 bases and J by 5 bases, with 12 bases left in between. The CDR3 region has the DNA TGTGCCAGCTCCACAGGAATTTATGGCTACACCTTC. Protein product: CASSTGIYGYTF.

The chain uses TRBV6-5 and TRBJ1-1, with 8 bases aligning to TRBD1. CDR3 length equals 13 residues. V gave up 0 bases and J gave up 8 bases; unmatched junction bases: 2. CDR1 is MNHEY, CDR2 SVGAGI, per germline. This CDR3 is CASSYSGDREAFF. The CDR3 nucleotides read TGTGCCAGCAGTTACTCAGGGGACAGGGAAGCTTTCTTT.

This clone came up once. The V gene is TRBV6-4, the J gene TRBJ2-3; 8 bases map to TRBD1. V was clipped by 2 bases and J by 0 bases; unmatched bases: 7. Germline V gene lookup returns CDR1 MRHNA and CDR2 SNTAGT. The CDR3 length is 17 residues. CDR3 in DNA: TGTGCCAGCAGTGACCGGACAGGGAACCCCAGCACAGATACGCAGTATTTT. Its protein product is CASSDRTGNPSTDTQYF.

Here the CDR3 DNA reads TGTGCCAGCAGCTATGACTTGGGAGGGGAAGCTTTCTTT. It translates to CASSYDLGGEAFF. The V gene is TRBV7-2, the J gene TRBJ1-1; unclear D gene. CDR1 is SGHTA and CDR2 is FQGNSA in the germline V gene. The CDR3 consists of 13 residues. V lost 4 bases, J lost 8 bases, and 14 bases lay in between.

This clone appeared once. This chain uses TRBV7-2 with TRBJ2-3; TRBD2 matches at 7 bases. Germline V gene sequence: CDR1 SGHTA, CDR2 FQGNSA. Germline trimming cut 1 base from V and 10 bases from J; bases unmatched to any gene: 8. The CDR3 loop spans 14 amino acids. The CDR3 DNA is TGTGCCAGCAGCTTAGAGGGAGGGCTCGGGGCGCAGTATTTT. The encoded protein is CASSLEGGLGAQYF.